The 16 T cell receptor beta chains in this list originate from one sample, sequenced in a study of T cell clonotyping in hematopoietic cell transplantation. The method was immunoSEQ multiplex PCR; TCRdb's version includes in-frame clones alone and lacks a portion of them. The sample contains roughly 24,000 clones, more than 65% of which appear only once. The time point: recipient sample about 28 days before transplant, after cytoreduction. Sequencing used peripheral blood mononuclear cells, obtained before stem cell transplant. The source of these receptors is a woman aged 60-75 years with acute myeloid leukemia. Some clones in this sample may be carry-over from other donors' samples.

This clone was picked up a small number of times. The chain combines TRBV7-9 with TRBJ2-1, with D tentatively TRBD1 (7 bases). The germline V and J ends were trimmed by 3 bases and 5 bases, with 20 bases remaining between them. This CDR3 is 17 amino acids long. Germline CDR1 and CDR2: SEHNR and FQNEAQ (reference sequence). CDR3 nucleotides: TGTGCCAGCAGCTTGGGTGTTGGGCAGGGGGGTCACAATGAGCAGTTCTTC. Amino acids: CASSLGVGQGGHNEQFF.

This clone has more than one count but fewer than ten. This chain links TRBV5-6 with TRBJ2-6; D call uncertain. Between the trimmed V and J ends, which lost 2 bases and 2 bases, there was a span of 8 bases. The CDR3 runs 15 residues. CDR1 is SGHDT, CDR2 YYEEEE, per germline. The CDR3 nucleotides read TGTGCCAGCAGCTTCCTGGATGCTGGGGCCAACGTCCTGACTTTC. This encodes CASSFLDAGANVLTF.

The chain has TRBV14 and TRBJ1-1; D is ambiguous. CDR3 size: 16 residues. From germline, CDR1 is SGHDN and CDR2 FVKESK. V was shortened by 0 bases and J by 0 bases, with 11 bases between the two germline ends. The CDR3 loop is CASSQDRVPLNTEAFF. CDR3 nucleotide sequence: TGTGCCAGCAGCCAAGATAGGGTCCCCCTGAACACTGAAGCTTTCTTT.

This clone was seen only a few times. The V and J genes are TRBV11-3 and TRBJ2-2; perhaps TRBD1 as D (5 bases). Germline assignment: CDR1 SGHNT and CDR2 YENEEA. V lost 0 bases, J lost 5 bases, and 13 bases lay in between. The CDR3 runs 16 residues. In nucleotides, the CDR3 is TGTGCCAGCAGCTTAGACGGCCAGGGAAGGACCGGGGAGCTGTTTTTT. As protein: CASSLDGQGRTGELFF. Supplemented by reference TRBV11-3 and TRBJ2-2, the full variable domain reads EAGVVQSPRYKIIEKKQPVAFWCNPISGHNTLYWYLQNLGQGPELLIRYENEEAVDDSQLPKDRFSAERLKGVDSTLKIQPAELGDSAVYLCASSLDGQGRTGELFFGEGSRLTVL.

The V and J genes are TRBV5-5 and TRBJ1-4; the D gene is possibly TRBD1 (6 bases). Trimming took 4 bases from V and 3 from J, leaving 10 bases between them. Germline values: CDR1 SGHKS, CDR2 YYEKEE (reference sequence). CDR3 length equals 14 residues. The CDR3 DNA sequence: TGTGCCAGCAGCCTACAGGGATCTAATGAAAAACTGTTTTTT. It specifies CASSLQGSNEKLFF.

CDR3 nucleotide sequence: TGTGCCAGTAGTATCCGGGACAGGAGCTACGAGCAGTACTTC. Amino acid sequence: CASSIRDRSYEQYF. The rearrangement links TRBV19 to TRBJ2-7, with 8 bases lining up with TRBD1. Trimming cost V 3 bases and J 3 bases; bases outside gene matches: 4. This CDR3 has 14 residues. CDR1 is LNHDA, CDR2 SQIVND, per germline (reference sequence).

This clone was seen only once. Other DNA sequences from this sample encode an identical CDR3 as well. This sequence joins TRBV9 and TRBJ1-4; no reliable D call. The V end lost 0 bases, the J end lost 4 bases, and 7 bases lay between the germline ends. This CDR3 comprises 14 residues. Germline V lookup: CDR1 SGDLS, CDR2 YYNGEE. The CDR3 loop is CASSVGAGNEKLFF. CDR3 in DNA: TGTGCCAGCAGCGTAGGTGCGGGTAATGAAAAACTGTTTTTT.

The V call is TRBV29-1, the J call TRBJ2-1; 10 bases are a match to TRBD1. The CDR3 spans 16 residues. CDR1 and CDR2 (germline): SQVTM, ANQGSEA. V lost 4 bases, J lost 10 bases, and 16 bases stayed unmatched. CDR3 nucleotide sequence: TGCAGCGTTGTCCTTGGACAGGGGGGGCTTAGAGGGGAGCAGTTCTTC. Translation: CSVVLGQGGLRGEQFF.

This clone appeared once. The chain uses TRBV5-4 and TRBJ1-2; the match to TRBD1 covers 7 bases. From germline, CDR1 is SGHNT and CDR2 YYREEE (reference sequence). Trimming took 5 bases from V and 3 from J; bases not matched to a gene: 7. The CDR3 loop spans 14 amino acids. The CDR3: CASSQDRRDYGYTF. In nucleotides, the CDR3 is TGTGCCAGCAGTCAGGACAGGAGGGACTATGGCTACACCTTC.

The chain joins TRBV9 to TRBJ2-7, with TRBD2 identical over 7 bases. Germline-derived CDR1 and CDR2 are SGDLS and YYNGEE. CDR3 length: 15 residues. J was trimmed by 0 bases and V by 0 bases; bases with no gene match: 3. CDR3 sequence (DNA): TGTGCCAGCAGCGTAGGCGGGGGATACTCCTACGAGCAGTACTTC. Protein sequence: CASSVGGGYSYEQYF.

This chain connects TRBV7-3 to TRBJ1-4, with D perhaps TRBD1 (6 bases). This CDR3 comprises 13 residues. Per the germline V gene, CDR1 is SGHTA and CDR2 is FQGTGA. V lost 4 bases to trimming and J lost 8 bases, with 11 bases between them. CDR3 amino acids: CASSSTQGEKLFF. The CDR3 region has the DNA TGTGCCAGCAGCTCTACCCAGGGGGAAAAACTGTTTTTT.

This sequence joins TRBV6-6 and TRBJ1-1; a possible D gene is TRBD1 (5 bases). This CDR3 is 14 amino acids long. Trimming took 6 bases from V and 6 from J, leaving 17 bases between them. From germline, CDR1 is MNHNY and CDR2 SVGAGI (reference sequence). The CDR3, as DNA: TGTGCCAGCAGACTCGACGGTACGGGGCCTGAAGCTTTCTTT. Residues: CASRLDGTGPEAFF.

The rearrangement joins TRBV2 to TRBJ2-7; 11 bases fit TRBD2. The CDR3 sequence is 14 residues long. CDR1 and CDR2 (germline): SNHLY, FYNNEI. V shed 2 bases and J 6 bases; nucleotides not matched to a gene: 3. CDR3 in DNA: TGTGCCAGCAGTGAAACTAGCGGGAGACGCGAGCAGTACTTC. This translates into CASSETSGRREQYF.

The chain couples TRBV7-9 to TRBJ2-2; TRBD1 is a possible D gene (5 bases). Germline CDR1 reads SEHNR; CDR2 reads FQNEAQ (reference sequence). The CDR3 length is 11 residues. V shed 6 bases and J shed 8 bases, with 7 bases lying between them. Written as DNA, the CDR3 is TGTGCCAGCAGGACAGATGGGGAGCTGTTTTTT. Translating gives CASRTDGELFF.

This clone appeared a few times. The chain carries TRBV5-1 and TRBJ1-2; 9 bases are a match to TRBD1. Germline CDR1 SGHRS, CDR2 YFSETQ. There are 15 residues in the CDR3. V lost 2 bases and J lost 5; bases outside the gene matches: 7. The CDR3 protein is CASSFTGGQGYGYTF. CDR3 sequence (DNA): TGCGCCAGCAGCTTCACCGGGGGACAGGGATATGGCTACACCTTC.

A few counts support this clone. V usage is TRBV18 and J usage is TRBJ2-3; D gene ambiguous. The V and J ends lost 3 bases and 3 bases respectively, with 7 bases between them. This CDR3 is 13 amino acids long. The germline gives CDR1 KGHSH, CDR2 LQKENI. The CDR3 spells CASSPRPTDTQYF. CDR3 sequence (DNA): TGTGCCAGCTCACCCCGCCCGACAGATACGCAGTATTTT.